Here is one TCR beta chain with its context. This specimen comes from a study of cytomegalovirus exposure and HLA in healthy donors. CDR3 length: 11 residues. V gave up 4 bases and J gave up 8 bases, with 7 bases separating them. The germline V gene has CDR1 SGHTA and CDR2 FQGNSA. Assay: immunoSEQ multiplex PCR; the TCRdb copy retains only in-frame clones and omits some. This sample has roughly 120,000 clones; about 91% occur once, and the top ten carry around 2%. This sequence joins TRBV7-2 and TRBJ2-3; D is unclear. The receptor comes from a man younger than 30 in good health and CMV-seronegative. The sequencing sample was made of PBMCs. This CDR3 reads CASSSGATQYF. In DNA, the CDR3 is TGTGCCAGCAGCTCCGGAGCTACGCAGTATTTT.